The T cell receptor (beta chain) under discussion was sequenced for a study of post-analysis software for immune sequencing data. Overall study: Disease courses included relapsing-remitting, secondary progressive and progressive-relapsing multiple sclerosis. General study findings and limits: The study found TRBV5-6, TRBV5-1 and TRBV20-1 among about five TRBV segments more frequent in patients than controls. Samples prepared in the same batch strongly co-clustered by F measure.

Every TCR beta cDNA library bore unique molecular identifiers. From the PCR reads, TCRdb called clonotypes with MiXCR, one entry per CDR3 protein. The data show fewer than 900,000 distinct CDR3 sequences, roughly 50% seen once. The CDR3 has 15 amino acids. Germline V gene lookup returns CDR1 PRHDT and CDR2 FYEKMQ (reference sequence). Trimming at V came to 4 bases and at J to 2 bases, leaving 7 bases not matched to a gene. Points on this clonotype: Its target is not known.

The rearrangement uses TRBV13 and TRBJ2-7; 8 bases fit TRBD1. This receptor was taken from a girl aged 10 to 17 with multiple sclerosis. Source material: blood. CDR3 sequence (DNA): TGTGCCAGCAGCTGGACAGGGTTTCACCCCTACGAGCAGTACTTC. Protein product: CASSWTGFHPYEQYF.